This T cell receptor (beta chain) was profiled in a study of T-cell memory formation after mild COVID-19. Across the study: Across donors, TCR clusters were largely donor specific. The study, taken as a whole, reports: Shrinking CD4+ clones resided mostly in CM and EM, and CD8+ ones in EMRA. Detection of some responders pre-infection suggested pre-existing cross-reactive memory T cells participated.

Between the trimmed V and J ends, which lost 3 bases and 13 bases, there was a span of 15 bases. Germline CDR1 MGHRA, CDR2 YSYEKL. The CDR3 contains 12 residues. In the case of this clonotype: Antigen specificity is unknown.

5'RACE primed from the constant segment yielded TCR alpha and TCR beta cDNA libraries bearing sample barcodes and UMIs. TCRdb ran MiXCR on the 5' RACE reads and lists one entry per CDR3 protein. This sample has hundreds of thousands of distinct CDR3 sequences, with 15% found just once. This TCR came from a young man who had mild COVID-19 (a few samples of this study predate the infection). Cell type and time point are not known. Sequenced material: PBMCs or a T cell subset sorted from them (not recorded which). The gene calls are TRBV4-1 and TRBJ2-5; D is possibly TRBD1 (6 bases). The CDR3 DNA reads TGCGCCAGCAGCCATTCTTCCGGGACACTGTACTTC. Translated, it gives CASSHSSGTLYF.